This T cell receptor beta chain was observed in a study of early T cells in non-severe SARS-CoV-2 infection. Overall study context: Chains were unpaired, as sequencing was done on bulk RNA from unsorted whole blood.

Unique molecular identifiers (one per individual cDNA molecule) were attached. MiXCR was run by TCRdb on the 5' RACE reads, yielding one entry per CDR3 protein. The sample carries 85,000 to 95,000 distinct CDR3 sequences, roughly 14% recorded once. This clonotype has just a few counts. Its antigen is unidentified. V was clipped by 5 bases and J by 8 bases, with 12 bases between them. This CDR3 is 13 amino acids long. Per the germline V gene, CDR1 is SNHLY and CDR2 is FYNNEI. Regarding the study as a whole: The study's VDJdb matching favored anti-spike CD8 responses and missed private and CD4 specificities.

The TCR was taken from an adult who was a healthcare worker with PCR-confirmed SARS-CoV-2 infection or an uninfected control (not recorded which). The chain combines TRBV2 with TRBJ1-4, with D possibly TRBD1 on 5 matching bases. Sequencing used whole blood. CDR3 loop: CASSSGEEEKLFF. DNA of the CDR3: TGTGCCAGCAGTTCGGGGGAAGAGGAAAAACTGTTTTTT.